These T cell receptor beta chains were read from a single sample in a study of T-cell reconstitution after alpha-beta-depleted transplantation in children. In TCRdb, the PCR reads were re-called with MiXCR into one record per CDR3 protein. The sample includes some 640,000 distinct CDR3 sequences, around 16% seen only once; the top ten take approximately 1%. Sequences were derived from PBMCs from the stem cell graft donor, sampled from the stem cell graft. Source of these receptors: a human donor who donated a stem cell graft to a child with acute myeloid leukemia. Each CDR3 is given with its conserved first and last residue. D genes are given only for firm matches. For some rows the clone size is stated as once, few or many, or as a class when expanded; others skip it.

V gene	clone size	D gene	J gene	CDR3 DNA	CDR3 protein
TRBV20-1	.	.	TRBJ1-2	TGCAGTGCTAGCGGGCGGGATTTTAACTATGGCTACACCTTC	CSASGRDFNYGYTF
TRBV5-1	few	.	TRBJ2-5	TGCGCCAGCAGCTTGGCCGACACCCAAGAGACCCAGTACTTC	CASSLADTQETQYF
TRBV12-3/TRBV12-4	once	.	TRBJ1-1	TGTGCCAGCAGTACCCGCGACAGCATGAACACTGAAGCTTTCTTT	CASSTRDSMNTEAFF
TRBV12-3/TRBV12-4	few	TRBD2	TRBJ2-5	TGTGCCAGCAGGTTTGGCGGGGGGAGGCAAGAGACCCAGTACTTC	CASRFGGGRQETQYF
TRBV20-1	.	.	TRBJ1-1	TGCAGTGCTAGTTCTGGGAGAGCAAACACTGAAGCTTTCTTT	CSASSGRANTEAFF
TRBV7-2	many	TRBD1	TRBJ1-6	TGTGCCAGCAGCTTAAGACAGGGTTATAATTCACCCCTCCACTTT	CASSLRQGYNSPLHF
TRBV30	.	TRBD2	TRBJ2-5	TGTGCCTGGAGTGTCGGTAGGCTAGCGGGAGAGACCCAGTACTTC	CAWSVGRLAGETQYF
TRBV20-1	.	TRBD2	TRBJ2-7	TGCAGTGCTAGAGATGGGGGGACTAGCGGGGGCCGACCCTACGAGCAGTACTTC	CSARDGGTSGGRPYEQYF
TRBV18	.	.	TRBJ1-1	TGTGCCAGCTCACCGGAAGGGACTGAAGCTTTCTTT	CASSPEGTEAFF
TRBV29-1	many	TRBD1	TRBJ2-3	TGCAGCGTTGACAGGTGGACAGGGGCATACACAGATACGCAGTATTTT	CSVDRWTGAYTDTQYF
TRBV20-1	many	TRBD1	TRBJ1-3	TGCAGTGCTAGAACTCGACAGGGGGCGCGAGGAAACACCATATATTTT	CSARTRQGARGNTIYF
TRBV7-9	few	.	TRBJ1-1	TGTGCCAGCAGCTTAGGAGTCTCGTCGTTGGATGAAGCTTTCTTT	CASSLGVSSLDEAFF
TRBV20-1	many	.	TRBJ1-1	TGCAGTGCTGGAGGGTGGACTGAAGCTTTCTTT	CSAGGWTEAFF
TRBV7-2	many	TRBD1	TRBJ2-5	TGTGCCAGCAGCTTGGGACAGCGGGAGACCCAGTACTTC	CASSLGQRETQYF
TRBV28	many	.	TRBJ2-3	TGTGCCAGCAGTTTATATGGCGATACGCAGTATTTT	CASSLYGDTQYF
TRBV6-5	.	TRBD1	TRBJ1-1	TGTGCCAGCAGGGACAGGGGGCAACTCGCTGAAGCTTTCTTT	CASRDRGQLAEAFF
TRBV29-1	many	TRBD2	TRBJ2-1	TGCAGCGGCCAGCGGGGGAGCACAAACAATGAGCAGTTCTTC	CSGQRGSTNNEQFF
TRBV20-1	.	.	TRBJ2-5	TGCAGTGCTGGTAAACCCACTTCGAGGGAGACCCAGTACTTC	CSAGKPTSRETQYF
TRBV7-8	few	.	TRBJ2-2	TGTGCCAGCAGCTCTCCAGGGGTACGGGCCGGGGAGCTGTTTTTT	CASSSPGVRAGELFF
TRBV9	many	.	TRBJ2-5	TGTGCCAGCAGCGTAGGAGTAGGGTTCCAAGAGACCCAGTACTTC	CASSVGVGFQETQYF
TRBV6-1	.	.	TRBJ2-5	TGTGCCAGCAGTGAAGATCAAGACTACGTCGAGACCCAGTACTTC	CASSEDQDYVETQYF
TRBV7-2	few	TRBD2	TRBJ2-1	TGTGCCAGCAGCCTAGCGGGGTTGAACAATGAGCAGTTCTTC	CASSLAGLNNEQFF
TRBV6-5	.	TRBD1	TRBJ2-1	TGTGCCAGCAGTTACTCGACAGGGGCGGTTGAGCAGTTCTTC	CASSYSTGAVEQFF
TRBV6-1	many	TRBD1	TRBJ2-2	TGTGCCAGCAGACGCGCAGGGGGCTCGGCAGCCGGGGAGCTGTTTTTT	CASRRAGGSAAGELFF
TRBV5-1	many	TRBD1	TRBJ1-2	TGCGCCAGCAGCTTCGACAGGGTCTACGGCTACACCTTC	CASSFDRVYGYTF
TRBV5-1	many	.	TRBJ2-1	TGCGCCAGCAGCCCTGACCTGGCACCGTACAATGAGCAGTTCTTC	CASSPDLAPYNEQFF
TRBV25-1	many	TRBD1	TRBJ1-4	TGTGCCAGCAGTGTCACAGGGGGCATAGTGGAAAAACTGTTTTTT	CASSVTGGIVEKLFF
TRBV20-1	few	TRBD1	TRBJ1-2	TGCAGTGCTAGAGATTCGGACAGGGCCCCCTATGGCTACACCTTC	CSARDSDRAPYGYTF
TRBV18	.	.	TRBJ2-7	TGTGCCAGCTCACAAGGGGGAATTGGCGCCTACGAGCAGTACTTC	CASSQGGIGAYEQYF
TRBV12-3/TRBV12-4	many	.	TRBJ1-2	TGTGCCAGCAGTTTAGGCAGCTATGGCTACACCTTC	CASSLGSYGYTF
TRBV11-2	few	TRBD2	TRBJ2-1	TGTGCCAGCAGCCACAGGACTAGCGGGGGACCCAATGAGCAGTTCTTC	CASSHRTSGGPNEQFF
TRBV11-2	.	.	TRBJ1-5	TGTGCCAGCAGCTTATTATCCGGGTCTCCTCGGGGATATCAGCCCCAGCATTTT	CASSLLSGSPRGYQPQHF
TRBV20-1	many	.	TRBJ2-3	TGCAGTGCTAGGGATACAACAGATACGCAGTATTTT	CSARDTTDTQYF
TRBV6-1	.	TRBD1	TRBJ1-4	TGTGCCAGCAACAGGGGGGGCATCCAGGGGGAAAAACTGTTTTTT	CASNRGGIQGEKLFF
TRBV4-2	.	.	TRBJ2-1	TGTGCCAGGAGCCCAGTGTTACAGGCGCGCTCCTACAATGAGCAGTTCTTC	CARSPVLQARSYNEQFF
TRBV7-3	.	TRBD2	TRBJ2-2	TGTGCCAGCAGCCCCATGGGAGGGGTCGGGGAGCTGTTTTTT	CASSPMGGVGELFF
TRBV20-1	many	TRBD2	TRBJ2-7	TGCAGTGCCGTACTAGCGGGGCCTTCCTACGAGCAGTACTTC	CSAVLAGPSYEQYF
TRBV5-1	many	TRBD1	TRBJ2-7	TGCGCCAGCAGCTTGGCTCTGGGACAGGAGACCTACGAGCAGTACTTC	CASSLALGQETYEQYF
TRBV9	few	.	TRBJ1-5	TGTGCCAGCAGCGGAGGGGGTTTGAATCAGCCCCAGCATTTT	CASSGGGLNQPQHF
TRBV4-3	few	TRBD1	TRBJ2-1	TGCGCCAGCAGCCAAGTTCCTTCTAGGGACAGCTCCTACAATGAGCAGTTCTTC	CASSQVPSRDSSYNEQFF
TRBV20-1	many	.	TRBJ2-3	TGCAGTGCTAGCATAGGGACAGATACGCAGTATTTT	CSASIGTDTQYF
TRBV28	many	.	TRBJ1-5	TGTGCCAGCAACCGGTATAGCAATCAGCCCCAGCATTTT	CASNRYSNQPQHF
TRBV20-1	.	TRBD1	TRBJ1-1	TGCAGTGCTAGAGCACCAGGGGGTCTTCGAACTGAAGCTTTCTTT	CSARAPGGLRTEAFF
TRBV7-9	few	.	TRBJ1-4	TGTGCCAGCAGTCCGCGGGGTGAAAAACTGTTTTTT	CASSPRGEKLFF
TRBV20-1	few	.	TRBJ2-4	TGCAGTGCTAGAGATCTTTTCCCGGCAGGGGTGCGAAACATTCAGTACTTC	CSARDLFPAGVRNIQYF
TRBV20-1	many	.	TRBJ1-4	TGCAGTGCTGGACAGCCCCTGGGTAGAGTGGGTAATGAAAAACTGTTTTTT	CSAGQPLGRVGNEKLFF
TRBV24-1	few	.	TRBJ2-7	TGTGCCACCAGTGATTCCCCGGGCAGGGAAGGTCGGCAGTACTTC	CATSDSPGREGRQYF
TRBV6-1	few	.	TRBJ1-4	TGTGCCAGCAGCGAAGGCGGTGCGGGGGAAAAACTGTTTTTT	CASSEGGAGEKLFF
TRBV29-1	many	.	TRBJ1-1	TGCAGCGCTTGGGAGGCCGAGGGCACTGAAGCTTTCTTT	CSAWEAEGTEAFF
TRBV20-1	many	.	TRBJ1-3	TGCAGTGCTAGAGGGCGGGAGGAAGCGAGCTCTGGAAACACCATATATTTT	CSARGREEASSGNTIYF
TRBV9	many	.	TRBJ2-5	TGTGCCAGCAGCGTAGCAACAGTCAGGGAGACCCAGTACTTC	CASSVATVRETQYF
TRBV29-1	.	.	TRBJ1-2	TGCAGCGTTGAAGGCTTGGGAAGTGGGAACTATGGCTACACCTTC	CSVEGLGSGNYGYTF